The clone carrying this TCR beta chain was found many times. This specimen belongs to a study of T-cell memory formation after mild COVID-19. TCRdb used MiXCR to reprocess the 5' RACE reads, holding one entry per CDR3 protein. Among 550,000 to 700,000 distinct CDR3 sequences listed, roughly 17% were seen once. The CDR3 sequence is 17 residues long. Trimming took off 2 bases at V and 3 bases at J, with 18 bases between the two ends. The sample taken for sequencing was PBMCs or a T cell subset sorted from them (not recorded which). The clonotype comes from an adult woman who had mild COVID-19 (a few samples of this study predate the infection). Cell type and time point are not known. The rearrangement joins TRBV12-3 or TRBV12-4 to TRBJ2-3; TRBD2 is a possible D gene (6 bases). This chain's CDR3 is CASSLRFRDSGTDTQYF. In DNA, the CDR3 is TGTGCCAGCAGTTTAAGGTTCCGGGACTCGGGTACAGATACGCAGTATTTT.